This T cell receptor beta chain was captured in a study of T-cell reconstitution after alpha-beta-depleted transplantation in children. The TCRbeta library incorporated unique molecular identifiers. TCRdb fed the PCR reads into MiXCR, producing one record per CDR3 protein. The sample includes some 300,000 distinct CDR3 sequences, around 10% of them seen just once. Unmatched junction bases numbered 7, after V lost 5 bases and J lost 7 bases. The CDR3 length is 13 residues. Sequenced here: PBMCs from the stem cell graft donor, sampled from the stem cell graft. This receptor was taken from a human donor who donated a stem cell graft to a child with acute lymphoblastic leukemia. The chain recombines TRBV12-3 or TRBV12-4 with TRBJ1-2; TRBD1 agrees at 7 bases. Here the CDR3 reads CASSVLRQGGYTF. The CDR3 DNA reads as TGTGCCAGCAGTGTCCTACGACAGGGTGGCTACACCTTC.